The TCR beta chain under discussion was sequenced for a study of regulatory and conventional T cells in RAG deficiency (dated 2017 in TCRdb). Looking at the study overall: High-throughput TCR beta sequencing was used to compare the diversity and composition of the Treg, conventional CD4+ and CD8+ T cell repertoires of RAG-deficient patients with those of healthy controls. Here is what the overall study found, with its caveats: RAG-deficient patients showed markedly lower Shannon entropy and higher Simpson indices than control T-cell subpopulations. The CD25-high CD127-low cells sorted from Omenn syndrome patients may be peripherally activated cells rather than true Treg cells. Shorter CDR3 lengths were found in all patient T-cell subsets, and >75% Treg-Tconv repertoire overlap at nucleotide and amino acid level was observed in Omenn syndrome patients. For some subjects, some analyses of T-cell subsets were not performed. Compared with controls, Omenn syndrome and CID/AS patients had approximately 95-fold fewer unique TCR beta sequences in Treg cells, whereas the reduction in the other subsets was around 9.1-fold.

V is cut back by 5 bases and J by 7 bases, with 5 bases in the junction unmatched. The CDR3 contains 14 residues, cysteine and phenylalanine counted. The CDR3 DNA has 42 bases and is translated from base 1. Looking up the germline V gene (reference sequence) yields CDR1 SEHNR and CDR2 FQNEAQ. Before genomic DNA extraction, regulatory T cells were isolated from blood as CD4+CD25-high CD127-low cells. For repertoire analyses, the comparison group consisted of 7 or 8 healthy control donors. The library was prepared using the immunoSEQ multiplex PCR assay. Genomic DNA from the sorted T-cell subsets was used to amplify rearranged TCR beta chain products, which were then sequenced. Processing in the source paper ran as follows. Shannon entropy and Simpson indices were used to measure how diverse the repertoire of productive TCR beta rearrangements was. To assess clonal expansion, the frequencies of the 100 most abundant productive TCR beta clonotypes were added up as a share of total reads. The TRB repertoires were scored with a self-reactivity index that is based on amino acid usage at CDR3beta positions 6 and 7. Two-way ANOVA was used for repertoire analyses, while Student t or Mann-Whitney tests were used for flow cytometric analyses. TCRdb re-hosts the immuneACCESS table, in-frame sequences only. Its copies lack some clones; in the studies checked, an unresolved V gene accounts for under half of them, and the cause for the rest is not known. Clone size and V and J calls were adopted from that table, with D and trimming inferred from the DNA. Counted in this sample were approximately 10,000 clones; approximately 94% of them appeared once. Less than 1.5% of the sample is taken by the ten largest.

Comment on this clone: Its binding antigen is unknown. No much larger clone exists at a distance of one base, and base qualities are not known.

The same data also contributed to another study, on regulatory T cells. As noted in the second study: The multiplex PCR used 52 forward TRBV primers and 13 reverse TRBJ primers, with assay-based and computational corrections for amplification bias. Restricted unique TRB V-J pairs and skewed V and J gene usage were observed in patient repertoires, most markedly in regulatory T cells. T-cell receptor beta repertoires of sorted regulatory, conventional CD4+ and CD8+ T cells were compared between CD3G-deficient patients and healthy controls. Ficoll density separation was used to isolate peripheral blood mononuclear cells. Rearranged TRB loci were amplified from genomic DNA by multiplex PCR within the immunoSEQ assay. TRB amplicons were sequenced on an Illumina HiSeq platform. Raw sequences were error-filtered and aligned to reference gene sequences by custom algorithms, then analyzed with the immunoSEQ online tools. The frequencies of productive and nonproductive TRB rearrangements were evaluated among unique sequences as well as among total sequences. For group comparisons, t tests, Mann-Whitney tests or two-way ANOVA were performed in Prism software.

The receptor's source is a human donor in good health. Sequencing was performed on CD127- CD25+ CD4+ Tregs sorted from blood. The sequence links TRBV7-9 to TRBJ1-3; TRBD1 aligns with 10 central bases. The nucleotide sequence is given as TGTGCCAGCAGCGTCCCGGGACAGGGGAACACCATATATTTT. It translates as CASSVPGQGNTIYF.